A selection of T cell receptor beta chains follows, all from one sample in a study of shared clonotypes between healthy human individuals. Produced via immunoSEQ multiplex PCR; TCRdb's table is partial and in-frame only. In the table there are fewer than 1.8 million clones, about 98.5% of which are singletons. The sample comprised naive CD4+ T cells sorted from blood. The origin of the receptors is a man under 40 in good health. The CDR3 runs from the conserved cysteine through the conserved F or W. The order of the fields is V gene, clone size, J gene, D gene, CDR3 DNA, CDR3 protein. D genes are given only for firm matches. Size is stated for part of the rows, as once, few or many counts, or as a class when the clone is expanded.

>TRBV11-2|once|TRBJ2-1|.
TGTGCCAGCAGCTCCAGGGTATTTTCCTACAATGAGCAGTTCTTC
CASSSRVFSYNEQFF
>TRBV5-1|.|TRBJ2-3|.
TGCGCCAGCAGCTTTGACCTGTTCGATACGCAGTATTTT
CASSFDLFDTQYF
>TRBV18|.|TRBJ1-1|TRBD1
TGTGCCAGCTCACCAGCACGGAGGGACAGTAGGTTGGGCAAGACTGAAGCTTTCTTT
CASSPARRDSRLGKTEAFF
>TRBV19|.|TRBJ2-5|TRBD2
TGTGCCAGTAGTGAAGCGGGAGTGAGGGAGACCCAGTACTTC
CASSEAGVRETQYF
>TRBV30|.|TRBJ2-1|.
TGTGCCTGGGGCGGGTTTGAGCAGTTCTTC
CAWGGFEQFF
>TRBV9|.|TRBJ2-3|.
TGTGCCAGCAGCCCTCGAGGGGGGAGCGAGGATACGCAGTATTTT
CASSPRGGSEDTQYF
>TRBV4-1|.|TRBJ2-1|.
TGCGCCAGCAGCCAAGATCCGTACAATGAGCAGTTCTTC
CASSQDPYNEQFF
>TRBV5-1|.|TRBJ2-2|.
TGCGCCAGCAACCCGGGAGTCGGGGAGCTGTTTTTT
CASNPGVGELFF
>TRBV28|.|TRBJ2-7|TRBD1
TGTGCCAGCAGCACACCCGGGACAGGGGGCTCCTACGAGCAGTACTTC
CASSTPGTGGSYEQYF
>TRBV18|.|TRBJ1-2|.
TGTGCCAGCTCACCGTCCAGGGCGGGGTCCAACTATGGCTACACCTTC
CASSPSRAGSNYGYTF
>TRBV7-7|.|TRBJ2-5|.
TGTGCTAGCAGCTCTGACTTCTGGGGAGAGACCCAGTACTTC
CASSSDFWGETQYF
>TRBV27|.|TRBJ2-7|.
TGTGCCAGCAGTTTAGTAGTAGCGCCGACCTACGAGCAGTACTTC
CASSLVVAPTYEQYF
>TRBV19|.|TRBJ1-5|.
TGTGCCAGTGCTGACAGCGGTATCAGCCCTGGGCATTTT
CASADSGISPGHF
>TRBV4-3|.|TRBJ2-3|TRBD2
TGCGCCAGCAGCCTCGGGACTAGCGGGAGTATTCCAGATACGCAGTATTTT
CASSLGTSGSIPDTQYF
>TRBV7-9|.|TRBJ1-3|TRBD1
TGTGCCAGCAGCACCCCGGGACAGGGGAGCCGGACTGGAAACACCATATATTTT
CASSTPGQGSRTGNTIYF
>TRBV7-6|.|TRBJ2-7|TRBD2
TGTGCCAGCAGCCCCCTGGCCGGGACTAGCGCGTCCTACGAGCAGTACTTC
CASSPLAGTSASYEQYF
>TRBV20-1|.|TRBJ2-5|.
TGCAGTGCTAGATGGGATGAGACCCAGTACTTC
CSARWDETQYF
>TRBV5-4|.|TRBJ1-2|.
TGTGCCAGCAGCTTTTCAGAGGGCTATGGCTACACCTTC
CASSFSEGYGYTF
>TRBV6-6|.|TRBJ2-7|.
TGTGCCAGCGGCCCGGGGGCTTACGAGCAGTACTTC
CASGPGAYEQYF
>TRBV6-5|.|TRBJ2-1|.
TGTGCCAGCGGGTGGTCGCATGAGCAGTTCTTC
CASGWSHEQFF
>TRBV10-3|.|TRBJ1-5|.
TGTGCCACCCTGGACTTGCCGGGTCAGCCCCAGCATTTT
CATLDLPGQPQHF
>TRBV9|.|TRBJ2-3|.
TGTGCCAGCAGCCCCCACCTCACAGATACGCAGTATTTT
CASSPHLTDTQYF
>TRBV5-1|.|TRBJ1-1|.
TGCGCCAGCAGCCGGGGGGGCCACAACACTGAAGCTTTCTTT
CASSRGGHNTEAFF
>TRBV5-4|.|TRBJ2-7|TRBD1
TGTGCCAGCAGCCTTCAGGGGGCCGAATACGAGCAGTACTTC
CASSLQGAEYEQYF
>TRBV7-2|.|TRBJ1-4|.
TGTGCCAGCAGCTTAGCGCTGAGTGAAAAACTGTTTTTT
CASSLALSEKLFF
>TRBV5-4|.|TRBJ2-2|.
TGTGCCAGCAGCTTGCTCCTAGAAGCGAACACCGGGGAGCTGTTTTTT
CASSLLLEANTGELFF
>TRBV2|.|TRBJ1-2|.
TGTGCCAGCAGTGGGGGGCGTTCGTATGGCTACACCTTC
CASSGGRSYGYTF
>TRBV28|.|TRBJ2-1|.
TGTGCCAGCAGCCAGACCCAAGTGGGATATAATGAGCAGTTCTTC
CASSQTQVGYNEQFF
>TRBV5-4|.|TRBJ2-7|.
TGTGCCAGCAGCTTGGAGGTTCCCGGGAACGAGCAGTACTTC
CASSLEVPGNEQYF
>TRBV5-1|.|TRBJ2-2|.
TGCGCCAGCAGCTTCAGGGAACCCACCGGGGAGCTGTTTTTT
CASSFREPTGELFF
>TRBV18|.|TRBJ1-2|.
TGTGCCAGCTCACCACAGGGTCCATATGGCTACACCTTC
CASSPQGPYGYTF
>TRBV6-5|.|TRBJ1-5|.
TGTGCCAGCACCCCGTTGTTTGGCAATCAGCCCCAGCATTTT
CASTPLFGNQPQHF
>TRBV11-3|.|TRBJ2-1|TRBD2
TGTGCCAGCAGCCCGTCGGTAATAGCGGGGAATGAGCAGTTCTTC
CASSPSVIAGNEQFF
>TRBV28|.|TRBJ2-3|.
TGTGCCAGCAGTAGGACAGAGCCGCAGGGAGATACGCAGTATTTT
CASSRTEPQGDTQYF
>TRBV7-9|.|TRBJ1-1|.
TGTGCCGCCGCGGTCGGGACTGAAGCTTTCTTT
CAAAVGTEAFF
>TRBV10-1|.|TRBJ2-1|.
TGCGCCAGCAGTGAGTCCAGGGGTGGCCACAATGAGCAGTTCTTC
CASSESRGGHNEQFF
>TRBV5-5|.|TRBJ2-4|TRBD1
TGTGCCAGCAGCTTGGTTTTTACAGGGGAAAACATTCAGTACTTC
CASSLVFTGENIQYF
>TRBV12-2|.|TRBJ2-1|.
.
CASRLRWGAGAPFSYNEQFF
>TRBV18|once|TRBJ2-7|.
TGTGCCAGCTCAGACTACCGGGACACCTCCTACGAGCAGTACTTC
CASSDYRDTSYEQYF
>TRBV7-2|.|TRBJ2-3|TRBD1
TGTGCCAGCAGCCTAGGGGGACAGGGCGTCACAGATACGCAGTATTTT
CASSLGGQGVTDTQYF
>TRBV4-1|.|TRBJ2-1|.
TGCGCCAGCAGCCAAGGTCCTAGCGAGCCTCAACCGCATGAGCAGTTCTTC
CASSQGPSEPQPHEQFF
>TRBV28|.|TRBJ2-3|TRBD2
TGTGCCAGCAGTCGCTGGACTAGCGGGACCACAGATACGCAGTATTTT
CASSRWTSGTTDTQYF
>TRBV9|.|TRBJ2-1|TRBD2
TGTGCCAGCAGCGATAGCGGGGGCTCCTACAATGAGCAGTTCTTC
CASSDSGGSYNEQFF
>TRBV11-2|once|TRBJ2-2|TRBD2
TGTGCCAGCAGCTTGCGTGGGACTAGCAACACCGGGGAGCTGTTTTTT
CASSLRGTSNTGELFF
>TRBV2|.|TRBJ2-7|.
TGTGCCAGCAGTGTGACAGCCTACGAGCAGTACTTC
CASSVTAYEQYF
>TRBV19|.|TRBJ2-1|TRBD1
TGTGCCAGTAGTATAGAACTGACAGGGAAGGAGTTCTTC
CASSIELTGKEFF
>TRBV2|.|TRBJ1-4|.
TGTGCCAGCAGTGAAGAAGGCCCTTTTAATGAAAAACTGTTTTTT
CASSEEGPFNEKLFF